These T cell receptor beta chains were read from a single sample in a study of blood T cell repertoires in COVID-19. This table comes from immunoSEQ multiplex PCR, and its TCRdb copy is limited to in-frame clones, with some not included. The sample lists about 160,000 clones, approximately 78% occurring once. Sequencing was performed on peripheral blood. The receptors originated from a human donor with acute or convalescent COVID-19. The donor label of this sample is uncertain. CDR3s include the opening cysteine and the closing phenylalanine or tryptophan. The D gene is left open where the match is weak. Expanded clones are given a class, and other clones once, few, many or no size at all.

DNA | CDR3 | D | size | J | V
TGTGCCATCAACCCCGCGGGGGCGCACACCGGGGAGCTGTTTTTT | CAINPAGAHTGELFF | . | . | TRBJ2-2 | TRBV10-3
TGTGCCATCAGTGAGTCCCAGGGGCATGGAGCTCGCTACACCTTC | CAISESQGHGARYTF | . | . | TRBJ1-2 | TRBV10-3
TGTGCCAGTAGTACGGGACGCGGGGGCACTGAAGCTTTCTTT | CASSTGRGGTEAFF | . | . | TRBJ1-1 | TRBV19
TGTGCCAGCAGTGATTGGGACAGGGGACCCCACGAGCAGTACTTC | CASSDWDRGPHEQYF | TRBD1 | . | TRBJ2-7 | TRBV2
TGCGCCAGCAGCCGCAGAACCGGACAGGGGGCAGGGGAGACCCAGTACTTC | CASSRRTGQGAGETQYF | TRBD1 | . | TRBJ2-5 | TRBV4-1
TGTGCCAGCAGCTTAGTCAGCTCCTACAATGAGCAGTTCTTC | CASSLVSSYNEQFF | . | . | TRBJ2-1 | TRBV11-2
TGTGCCAGCCAAGACAGGGGCGGGAACACCGGGGAGCTGTTTTTT | CASQDRGGNTGELFF | TRBD1 | . | TRBJ2-2 | TRBV2
TGTGCTAGTGGTCCCGCAGGAAACACTGAAGCTTTCTTT | CASGPAGNTEAFF | . | . | TRBJ1-1 | TRBV12-5
TGTGCCAGCAGCCCGGGACTAGCCGTCAATGAGCAGTTCTTC | CASSPGLAVNEQFF | TRBD2 | . | TRBJ2-1 | TRBV6-5
TGCGCCAGCAGCTCTGATATACCCTCGGTTACTGAAGCTTTCTTT | CASSSDIPSVTEAFF | . | . | TRBJ1-1 | TRBV5-1
TGTGCCAGCAGCGCGCCTGGCGGGGGCAACGAGCAGTACTTC | CASSAPGGGNEQYF | . | few | TRBJ2-7 | TRBV7-9
TGTGCCAGCAGTTTATCGGGCAGGGGAAGGGGCACAGATACGCAGTATTTT | CASSLSGRGRGTDTQYF | . | . | TRBJ2-3 | TRBV27
TGTGCCAGCAGCGGGTGGGGAGGGGGCGAGCAGTACTTC | CASSGWGGGEQYF | . | few | TRBJ2-7 | TRBV7-9
TGCAGCGTTGGGCTGCCGGGAGACTATGGCTACACCTTC | CSVGLPGDYGYTF | . | . | TRBJ1-2 | TRBV29-1
TGTGCCATCAGTGCCGACAGGGAAGACACCTATAATTCACCCCTCCACTTT | CAISADREDTYNSPLHF | TRBD1 | . | TRBJ1-6 | TRBV10-3
TGCGCCAGCAGCCAAGATACGGGACAGGGATCCTACGAGCAGTACTTC | CASSQDTGQGSYEQYF | TRBD1 | . | TRBJ2-7 | TRBV4-3
TGTGCCAGCAGCCTCGGGACAGGGGGCGTCGACGAGCAGTACTTC | CASSLGTGGVDEQYF | TRBD1 | . | TRBJ2-7 | TRBV6-5
TGTGCCAGCAGCAATTGGGACAGCTACGAGCAGTACTTC | CASSNWDSYEQYF | . | . | TRBJ2-7 | TRBV21-1
TGTGCCAGTAGTTCCCCCCTGGGCCAGCCCCAGCATTTT | CASSSPLGQPQHF | . | . | TRBJ1-5 | TRBV19
TGTGCCAGCAGTCCCGGGACAGCGAACTATGGCTACACCTTC | CASSPGTANYGYTF | TRBD1 | . | TRBJ1-2 | TRBV6-6
TGTGCCAGCAGCCGATCTATACGGGGGGCCATAACCTCCAATGAGCAGTTCTTC | CASSRSIRGAITSNEQFF | . | . | TRBJ2-1 | TRBV7-8
TGTGCCAGCAGCCCCGACAGGGGGCAGGAAGCTTTCTTT | CASSPDRGQEAFF | TRBD1 | . | TRBJ1-1 | TRBV7-9
TGTGCCAGCAGACGAGGACAGGGTGACACCCAGTACTTC | CASRRGQGDTQYF | TRBD1 | . | TRBJ2-5 | TRBV7-9
TGTGCCAGCATGGGACAGGGGGCGCAGGACACTGAAGCTTTCTTT | CASMGQGAQDTEAFF | TRBD1 | . | TRBJ1-1 | TRBV6-5
TGTGCCAGCAGTGGACTAGGGGGTTCGAACACCGGGGAGCTGTTTTTT | CASSGLGGSNTGELFF | . | . | TRBJ2-2 | TRBV6-2/TRBV6-3
TGCGCCAGCAGCCCACGACAGGGGGAAGACACTGAAGCTTTCTTT | CASSPRQGEDTEAFF | TRBD1 | . | TRBJ1-1 | TRBV5-1
TGTGCCAGTAAGGACAGGACCACTGGAAACACCATATATTTT | CASKDRTTGNTIYF | TRBD1 | . | TRBJ1-3 | TRBV19
TGTGCCAGCAGCTTAAAGGGAGATGGCTACACCTTC | CASSLKGDGYTF | . | . | TRBJ1-2 | TRBV7-2
TGTGCCAGCAGCTTGCCCGGCGGCTATGGCTACACCTTC | CASSLPGGYGYTF | . | . | TRBJ1-2 | TRBV5-4